One T cell receptor (beta chain) is described in this entry. No cognate antigen has been identified for it. No base qualities exist here, and no much larger clone lies one base off it. The same CDR3 also results from other DNA sequences found in this sample. TCRbeta CDR3 regions were amplified from genomic DNA by means of the immunoSEQ Assay, a bias-controlled multiplex PCR. Concerning the study's data processing: The number of nucleated cells in each sample was estimated from the amplification of reference gene primers within the assay. To quantify the absolute abundance of each unique TCRbeta CDR3 rearrangement, sequence reads were collapsed and filtered. For each sample, productive Simpson clonality was calculated as the square root of Simpson's diversity index over productive rearrangements. Sourced from immuneACCESS, this table was stored by TCRdb with only in-frame sequences that have V and J called. A share of the clones is absent; for the studies checked, an unresolved V gene accounts for under half, and the remainder has no known explanation. The V and J calls and clone size come from that table; D and trimming were worked out from the DNA. The sample profile shows a few hundred thousand clones; 70% to 90% of them were found once. The ten largest make up around 4% of the sample.

In the prospective study, participants were about 18 to 100 years old, resided in 24 geographic areas of the United States, and were enrolled through a virtual design. To assign participants to cohorts, the prospective study relied on clinical history that participants themselves reported in a screening survey and a study questionnaire. Mobile phlebotomists in the prospective study collected whole blood, serum and a nasopharyngeal or oropharyngeal swab from every participant. Additional blood draws and questionnaires over an approximately 2-month period could optionally be provided by prospective study participants. Blood samples from the prospective study were shipped frozen or at room temperature prior to DNA extraction. The germline V and J ends show losses of 3 bases and 2 bases respectively, and no gene match explains 5 bases of the junction. The cysteine opens and the phenylalanine closes a CDR3 of 16 amino acids. Only the CDR3 region is kept as DNA, spanning 48 bases read in frame from base 1. CDR1 and CDR2, per the germline V gene, are LGHNA and YNFKEQ.

The sample is drawn from a study of blood T cell repertoires in COVID-19 (dated by TCRdb to 2018 to 2021). General notes on the study: Samples from collaborators originated in the United States, Italy and Spain and spanned both the acute and convalescent phases of COVID-19. Where HLA class I and class II types were available, the types were taken from metadata supplied by the sample provider, not from assay-based typing. Subjects who had been exposed to COVID-19, were actively infected with it, or had recovered from it provided the deeply sampled blood TCRbeta repertoires that made up the dataset. Samples were obtained from the ongoing ImmuneRACE study (first 160 participants) and from over a thousand subjects provided by 6 global collaborators. The repertoires were released in a freely available public database intended as a resource for research on the immune response to SARS-CoV-2. The sample metadata nearly always contained a de-identified subject ID, COVID-19 status, age in years and sex. The material from the prospective study consisted of cDNA or gDNA derived from T cells, B-cell-depleted T cells, or PBMCs.

Results the study describes overall, beyond this receptor: The amount of clinical and demographic metadata varied by source and participant and was provided uncurated.

Sequencing input: PBMCs or T cells enriched from blood (not recorded which). The receptor chain draws on TRBV4-2 and TRBJ2-5; TRBD1 aligns with 11 central bases. This TCR was recovered from a middle-aged woman with acute COVID-19. The nucleotide sequence reads TGTGCCAGCAGCCACCGGGACAGGGGGGGACAAGAGACCCAGTACTTC. Its translation is CASSHRDRGGQETQYF.